This entry lists 30 T cell receptor beta chains sequenced from one sample in a study of cytomegalovirus exposure and HLA in healthy donors. Primers included in the PCR were 60 Vbeta and 13 Jbeta primers. This table comes from immunoSEQ multiplex PCR, and its TCRdb copy is limited to in-frame clones, with some not included. Counted here are about 93,000 clones, 55% to 70% occurring once; the ten biggest clones make up 5.5% to 6%. The source material was PBMCs. These receptors all come from a boy aged 5 to 17 in good health and CMV-seropositive.

Only a few counts were recorded for this clone. The chain recombines TRBV7-6 with TRBJ1-5; possibly TRBD1 for D (5 bases). The length of the CDR3 is 15 residues. Germline V gives CDR1 SGHVS, CDR2 FNYEAQ. Trimming removed 1 base at V and 4 bases at J, with 11 bases between. CDR3 DNA: TGTGCCAGCAGCTTAGTTCCGGGGGTTAATCAGCCCCAGCATTTT. It translates to CASSLVPGVNQPQHF.

The rearrangement joins TRBV2 to TRBJ2-3; D unclear. V was trimmed by 6 bases and J by 3 bases, leaving 4 bases between them. The germline V gene encodes CDR1 SNHLY and CDR2 FYNNEI. This CDR3 region has 11 residues. Here the CDR3 reads CASRLTDTQYF. The CDR3 nucleotides are TGTGCCAGCAGATTAACAGATACGCAGTATTTT. Combining the CDR3 with reference TRBV2 and TRBJ2-3 gives the whole variable domain EPEVTQTPSHQVTQMGQEVILRCVPISNHLYFYWYRQILGQKVEFLVSFYNNEISEKSEIFDDQFSVERPDGSNFTLKIRSTKLEDSAMYFCASRLTDTQYFGPGTRLTVL.

This clone was counted a few times. V and J are TRBV5-8 and TRBJ1-3; the D gene is possibly TRBD1 (5 bases). This CDR3 has 16 amino acids. Germline V CDR1 and CDR2: SGHTS, YDEGEE. Deletions cut 0 bases from V and 4 bases from J, with 14 bases between. In nucleotides, the CDR3 is TGTGCCAGCAGCTTGGTGGGGCCTCAGTCCGGAAACACCATATATTTT. It is translated as CASSLVGPQSGNTIYF.

The V and J genes are TRBV19 and TRBJ2-7; TRBD1 agrees at 8 bases. The trim removed 5 bases at V and 2 bases at J, leaving 5 bases unmatched. CDR3 length: 14 amino acids. CDR1 is LNHDA, CDR2 SQIVND, per germline (reference sequence). DNA of the CDR3: TGTGCCAGTAGTTCCCAGGGGGCACCCTACGAGCAGTACTTC. It specifies CASSSQGAPYEQYF. The full variable domain, its missing parts supplied by reference TRBV19 and TRBJ2-7, is DGGITQSPKYLFRKEGQNVTLSCEQNLNHDAMYWYRQDPGQGLRLIYYSQIVNDFQKGDIAEGYSVSREKKESFPLTVTSAQKNPTAFYLCASSSQGAPYEQYFGPGTRLTVT.

This chain links TRBV7-9 with TRBJ2-3; unclear D gene. The V gene's germline CDR1 is SEHNR and CDR2 FQNEAQ (reference sequence). The CDR3 length is 13 residues. Trimming took off 2 bases at V and 4 bases at J, with 7 bases between the two ends. In nucleotides, the CDR3 is TGTGCCAGCAGCTTAACTACGTCAGATACGCAGTATTTT. Translation gives CASSLTTSDTQYF.

The chain joins TRBV27 to TRBJ1-6, with TRBD1 matching 7 bases. The germline V gene has CDR1 MNHEY and CDR2 SMNVEV (reference sequence). The ends lost 6 bases at V and 5 bases at J; junction bases unmatched: 7. The CDR3 is made up of 15 amino acids. CDR3: CASRQQGTDNSPLHF. The CDR3 DNA reads as TGTGCCAGCAGACAACAGGGGACCGATAATTCACCCCTCCACTTT.

The V gene is TRBV2, the J gene TRBJ1-1; no clear D gene. This CDR3 is built from 14 residues. From germline, CDR1 is SNHLY and CDR2 FYNNEI. The V gene lost 4 bases and the J gene lost 1 base, with 10 bases spanning the gap. The DNA for the CDR3 is TGTGCCAGCAGTGGCCTAAACAGGAACACTGAAGCTTTCTTT. Translated, it gives CASSGLNRNTEAFF.

This chain uses TRBV29-1 with TRBJ2-1, with D possibly being TRBD1 (5 bases). Germline V lookup: CDR1 SQVTM, CDR2 ANQGSEA. This CDR3 region has 12 residues. V lost 4 bases to trimming and J lost 8 bases, with 12 bases between them. DNA of the CDR3: TGCAGCGTTGCCACAGGCGTCCATGAGCAGTTCTTC. Its translation: CSVATGVHEQFF.

The chain carries TRBV7-2 and TRBJ2-1; D is possibly TRBD2 (5 bases). Germline CDR1 is SGHTA and CDR2 is FQGNSA. V was cut by 1 base and J by 6 bases, with 22 bases left in between. This CDR3 is 18 amino acids long. The CDR3 coding sequence is TGTGCCAGCAGCTTAGTACCCGTTGCTGGCGGGCAAGTCAATGAGCAGTTCTTC. Residues: CASSLVPVAGGQVNEQFF.

This clone showed up just once. The V gene is TRBV7-9, the J gene TRBJ1-5; possible D gene TRBD1, 6 bases. This CDR3 is 16 amino acids long. Deletions cut 0 bases from V and 1 base from J, with 10 bases between. Germline V gives CDR1 SEHNR, CDR2 FQNEAQ (reference sequence). The CDR3 bases are TGTGCCAGCAGCTTAGCGGGCAGGGGAAGCAATCAGCCCCAGCATTTT. It is translated as CASSLAGRGSNQPQHF.

The chain uses TRBV5-6 and TRBJ1-2; 11 bases align to TRBD1. The CDR3 length is 16 residues. Germline loops: CDR1 SGHDT, CDR2 YYEEEE. With V trimmed by 4 bases and J by 3 bases, 8 bases remained unmatched. The CDR3 loop reads CASSKRRTGGDYGYTF. As DNA, the CDR3 is TGTGCCAGCAGCAAGCGAAGGACAGGGGGCGACTATGGCTACACCTTC.

V and J are TRBV6-5 and TRBJ1-2; D perhaps matches TRBD1 (6 bases). The CDR3 spans 12 residues. Trimming pared 2 bases from V and 6 bases from J, leaving 7 bases between. Germline V CDR1 and CDR2: MNHEY, SVGAGI. The CDR3 loop is CASSYGQNGYTF. Written as DNA, the CDR3 is TGTGCCAGCAGTTACGGACAGAATGGCTACACCTTC.

This clone was detected once. V is TRBV5-1 and J is TRBJ2-3, with D possibly being TRBD1 (5 bases). CDR1 is SGHRS and CDR2 is YFSETQ in the germline V gene. The CDR3 is made up of 17 amino acids. The V gene lost 5 bases and the J gene lost 0 bases, with 19 bases spanning the gap. The CDR3 loop reads CASSSPPPRQSTDTQYF. The CDR3 nucleotides are TGCGCCAGCAGTTCACCGCCCCCACGACAGAGCACAGATACGCAGTATTTT.

This rearrangement joins TRBV5-1 to TRBJ1-1; unclear D gene. Trimming took 0 bases from V and 0 from J, leaving 6 bases between them. Germline loops: CDR1 SGHRS, CDR2 YFSETQ. The CDR3 loop spans 14 amino acids. DNA for the CDR3: TGCGCCAGCAGCTTGGACAGTCTGAACACTGAAGCTTTCTTT. Translated: CASSLDSLNTEAFF.

The count of this clone is one. CDR3 sequence: CASSSSGRVTGELFF. For the CDR3, the DNA is TGTGCCAGCAGCTCATCCGGGAGAGTCACCGGGGAGCTGTTTTTT. The V gene is TRBV7-9, the J gene TRBJ2-2; D is perhaps TRBD2 (6 bases). The CDR3 extends over 15 amino acids. The germline V gene encodes CDR1 SEHNR and CDR2 FQNEAQ (reference sequence). Deletions cut 4 bases from V and 4 bases from J, with 13 bases between.

The chain joins TRBV7-2 to TRBJ1-3; 7 bases line up with TRBD1. This CDR3 spans 13 amino acids. The junction had 0 bases not matched to a gene; V was cut back by 3 bases and J by 4 bases. The germline V gene encodes CDR1 SGHTA and CDR2 FQGNSA. CDR3: CASSLDRGNTIYF. DNA of the CDR3: TGTGCCAGCAGCTTGGACAGGGGAAACACCATATATTTT.

The J gene is TRBJ2-1, the V gene TRBV13; D gene uncertain. CDR3 length: 14 residues. Germline V gene sequence: CDR1 PRHDT, CDR2 FYEKMQ (reference sequence). Trimming took 0 bases from V and 2 from J, leaving 5 bases between them. CDR3 in amino acids: CASSLGPPYNEQFF. The CDR3 region has the DNA TGTGCCAGCAGCTTAGGCCCTCCCTACAATGAGCAGTTCTTC.

This clone was recorded once. The chain carries TRBV2 and TRBJ2-1, with 13 bases identical to TRBD2. The germline gives CDR1 SNHLY, CDR2 FYNNEI. V gave up 7 bases and J gave up 9 bases; unmatched junction bases: 3. CDR3 length: 13 residues. The CDR3 loop is CASNGLAGVEQFF. The CDR3 bases are TGTGCCAGCAACGGACTAGCGGGAGTTGAGCAGTTCTTC.

The chain couples TRBV5-1 to TRBJ2-5; no definite D call. Germline lookup yields CDR1 SGHRS and CDR2 YFSETQ. V lost 1 base and J lost 5, with 9 bases in between. CDR3 length: 13 amino acids. The CDR3: CASSLQHPETQYF. The CDR3 DNA reads TGCGCCAGCAGCTTGCAACACCCTGAGACCCAGTACTTC.

V gene TRBV27 combines with J gene TRBJ1-5, with 9 bases matching TRBD1. V was clipped by 3 bases and J by 4 bases; unmatched bases: 4. In germline, CDR1 is MNHEY, CDR2 SMNVEV (reference sequence). This CDR3 is built from 15 residues. The CDR3 is CASSLGTGSNQPQHF. The CDR3 region has the DNA TGTGCCAGCAGTTTGGGGACAGGGAGTAATCAGCCCCAGCATTTT.

The V call is TRBV7-3, the J call TRBJ2-1; D is unclear. Between the trimmed V and J ends, which lost 4 bases and 2 bases, there was a span of 9 bases. CDR3 size: 14 residues. The V gene's germline CDR1 is SGHTA and CDR2 FQGTGA. CDR3 residues: CASSSPGAYNEQFF. The CDR3 DNA reads as TGTGCCAGCAGCTCCCCAGGTGCCTACAATGAGCAGTTCTTC.

CDR3 protein: CASSLGQGGQGYTF. CDR3 in DNA: TGCGCCAGCAGCTTGGGACAGGGGGGCCAAGGCTACACCTTC. This chain connects TRBV5-1 to TRBJ1-2, with 9 bases aligning to TRBD1. V was pared by 0 bases and J by 8 bases, with 5 bases of the junction left unmatched. Germline V lookup: CDR1 SGHRS, CDR2 YFSETQ. This CDR3 is 14 amino acids long.

The chain combines TRBV6-6 with TRBJ2-7, with D tentatively TRBD1 (6 bases). Germline CDR1 and CDR2: MNHNY and SVGAGI (reference sequence). Trimming cost V 2 bases and J 5 bases, with 7 bases left between them. This CDR3 has 12 amino acids. The CDR3 nucleotides are TGTGCCAGCAGTTACACAGGGAACGAGCAGTACTTC. This encodes CASSYTGNEQYF.

This clone was recorded a few times. The chain recombines TRBV6-4 with TRBJ2-3, with 10 positions matching TRBD2. The germline gives CDR1 MRHNA, CDR2 SNTAGT. V trimming: 6 bases; J trimming: 1 base; junction bases outside the gene matches: 4. The CDR3 runs 15 residues. The CDR3 DNA is TGTGCCAGCAGCTCCCTAGCGGGGGGCACAGATACGCAGTATTTT. Amino acids: CASSSLAGGTDTQYF.

The genes are TRBV7-9 and TRBJ1-4; D is unresolved. The CDR3 is 17 amino acids. The V end was cut by 4 bases, the J end by 0 bases, with 15 bases between. The germline V gene has CDR1 SEHNR and CDR2 FQNEAQ (reference sequence). DNA of the CDR3: TGTGCCAGCAGCTCAGGCCTCTTAACGGCAACTAATGAAAAACTGTTTTTT. It specifies CASSSGLLTATNEKLFF.

This clone was observed at least ten times. The chain couples TRBV5-1 to TRBJ2-7; D possibly corresponds to TRBD1 (5 bases). Per the germline V gene, CDR1 is SGHRS and CDR2 is YFSETQ. V was shortened by 0 bases and J by 0 bases, with 10 bases between the two germline ends. The CDR3 totals 15 residues. Here the CDR3 reads CASSLDRTSSYEQYF. The CDR3 nucleotides read TGCGCCAGCAGCTTGGACAGGACGAGCTCCTACGAGCAGTACTTC. The full variable domain, in which reference TRBV5-1 and TRBJ2-7 provide the parts outside the CDR3, is KAGVTQTPRYLIKTRGQQVTLSCSPISGHRSVSWYQQTPGQGLQFLFEYFSETQRNKGNFPGRFSGRQFSNSRSEMNVSTLELGDSALYLCASSLDRTSSYEQYFGPGTRLTVT.

The gene calls are TRBV7-2 and TRBJ1-2; 11 bases are a match to TRBD1. The J segment lost 6 bases and the V segment lost 3 bases, leaving 3 bases of the junction unmatched. Germline loops: CDR1 SGHTA, CDR2 FQGNSA. This CDR3 comprises 14 residues. The CDR3 reads CASSLDRGRDGYTF. DNA of the CDR3: TGTGCCAGCAGCTTGGACAGGGGGCGCGATGGCTACACCTTC.

This chain connects TRBV7-9 to TRBJ2-2, with TRBD1 matching over 8 bases. CDR1 and CDR2 from the germline V gene are SEHNR and FQNEAQ (reference sequence). Trimming took 4 bases from V and 1 from J; bases not matched to a gene: 8. This CDR3 region has 17 residues. The CDR3 reads CASSYETGALNTGELFF. The CDR3 DNA follows: TGTGCCAGCAGCTATGAGACAGGGGCCCTGAACACCGGGGAGCTGTTTTTT.

In its sample, this clone was seen a few times. The J gene is TRBJ1-2, the V gene TRBV30; 8 nucleotides line up with TRBD1. This CDR3 spans 13 amino acids. Trimming cost V 2 bases and J 5 bases; bases outside gene matches: 4. Germline CDR1 is GTSNPN and CDR2 is SVGIG (reference sequence). The CDR3 DNA follows: TGTGCCTGGAGTCGACAGGGGAAGTATGGCTACACCTTC. Protein: CAWSRQGKYGYTF. Supplemented by reference TRBV30 and TRBJ1-2, the full variable domain reads SQTIHQWPATLVQPVGSPLSLECTVEGTSNPNLYWYRQAAGRGLQLLFYSVGIGQISSEVPQNLSASRPQDRQFILSSKKLLLSDSGFYLCAWSRQGKYGYTFGSGTRLTVV.

The chain carries TRBV7-2 and TRBJ2-3; D possibly corresponds to TRBD2 (5 bases). This CDR3 has 14 residues. V lost 3 bases, J lost 2 bases, and 9 bases lay in between. The germline V gene encodes CDR1 SGHTA and CDR2 FQGNSA. CDR3 nucleotide sequence: TGTGCCAGCAGCTTGGCTAGCTACACAGATACGCAGTATTTT. Encoded protein: CASSLASYTDTQYF.